These T cell receptor beta chains were read from a single sample in a study of blood T cell repertoires in COVID-19. Generated by immunoSEQ multiplex PCR, the TCRdb table keeps only in-frame clones and is missing some. In the table there are roughly 280,000 clones, around 90% of which are singletons. Sample: peripheral blood. The source of these receptors is a man aged 45-60 years with acute or convalescent COVID-19. Both conserved end residues are part of each CDR3. The order of the fields is V gene, clone size, J gene, D gene, CDR3 protein, CDR3 DNA. The D gene is left open where the match is weak. Size values are once, few and many counts, or a class for expanded clones, and some rows have none.

TRBV6-2/TRBV6-3	-	TRBJ2-7	-	CASSWGRGYEQYF	TGTGCCAGCAGTTGGGGCAGGGGATACGAGCAGTACTTC
TRBV5-4	-	TRBJ2-7	-	CASSGVYEQYF	TGTGCCAGCAGTGGAGTCTACGAGCAGTACTTC
TRBV10-3	once	TRBJ1-2	TRBD1	CAIRGDRAYGYTF	TGTGCCATCAGAGGGGACAGGGCCTATGGCTACACCTTC
TRBV6-6	-	TRBJ2-5	-	CASSQRETQYF	TGTGCCAGCAGTCAGAGGGAGACCCAGTACTTC
TRBV10-1	once	TRBJ2-1	TRBD2	CASSGGASSGGHEQFF	TGCGCCAGCAGTGGAGGTGCGTCTAGCGGGGGCCATGAGCAGTTCTTC
TRBV19	-	TRBJ2-1	-	CASSRDFLFNEQFF	TGTGCCAGTAGCCGGGACTTCCTTTTCAATGAGCAGTTCTTC
TRBV18	-	TRBJ2-1	-	CASSPMQGSYNEQFF	TGTGCCAGCTCACCTATGCAGGGATCCTACAATGAGCAGTTCTTC
TRBV11-2	-	TRBJ1-5	-	CASSSRGLNQPQHF	TGTGCCAGCAGCTCCAGGGGCTTGAATCAGCCCCAGCATTTT
TRBV6-5	-	TRBJ1-3	TRBD1	CASSPRTGTGNTIYF	TGTGCCAGCAGTCCCAGGACAGGGACTGGAAACACCATATATTTT
TRBV2	-	TRBJ2-5	-	CASSGTHGETQYF	TGTGCCAGCAGTGGGACACATGGAGAGACCCAGTACTTC